Shown below are 13 T cell receptor beta chains from a single sample sequenced in a study of T cell responses to AZD1222 COVID-19 vaccine. Using immunoSEQ multiplex PCR, the repertoire was profiled, and TCRdb retains in-frame clones only, with some absent. The table has about 120,000 clones, 92% seen once. The specimen was peripheral blood, collected 28 days after the second AZD1222 dose. The origin of the receptors is an adult who received the AZD1222 COVID-19 vaccine.

This rearrangement joins TRBV4-1 to TRBJ2-2, with D uncertain. V was clipped by 0 bases and J by 0 bases, with 5 bases between them. The germline CDR1 and CDR2 sequences are MGHRA and YSYEKL. CDR3 length equals 15 residues. The CDR3 sequence: CASSQDRANTGELFF. Here the CDR3 DNA reads TGCGCCAGCAGCCAAGATAGGGCGAACACCGGGGAGCTGTTTTTT.

The V gene is TRBV6-6, the J gene TRBJ1-1; D not resolved. V was pared by 6 bases and J by 3 bases, with 11 bases between. CDR1 and CDR2 (germline): MNHNY, SVGAGI (reference sequence). The CDR3 is made up of 13 amino acids. In DNA form, the CDR3 reads TGTGCCAGCAGACTGAGAAAAGACACTGAAGCTTTCTTT. Amino acids: CASRLRKDTEAFF.

J is TRBJ2-5 and V is TRBV5-3, with D perhaps assigned TRBD1 or TRBD2 (5 bases each). TRBV5-3 is designated an ORF whose function remains uncertain. The CDR3 runs to 19 residues. V was trimmed by 0 bases and J by 2 bases, leaving 23 bases between them. CDR3 sequence: CARSLAGPNRYGSQETQYF. DNA of the CDR3: TGTGCCAGAAGCTTGGCGGGGCCCAACAGGTACGGTTCGCAAGAGACCCAGTACTTC.

The genes are TRBV29-1 and TRBJ2-4, with 11 nucleotides matching TRBD1. Trimming removed 5 bases from V and 8 bases from J; junction bases left unmatched: 8. This CDR3 region has 14 residues. Germline V gene sequence: CDR1 SQVTM, CDR2 ANQGSEA. The DNA for the CDR3 is TGCAGCGTTCTGGGTGGACAGGGGGCATACATTCAGTACTTC. Its translation: CSVLGGQGAYIQYF.

This chain joins TRBV3-1 (or the pseudogene TRBV3-2) and TRBJ2-4, with 7 bases fitting TRBD2. The CDR3 consists of 15 residues. After removal of 3 bases from V and 5 bases from J, the junction contained 7 bases not matched to a gene. CDR1 is LGHDT and CDR2 is YNNKEL in the germline V gene (reference sequence). This chain's CDR3 is CASSQSGTKENIQYF. For the CDR3, the DNA is TGTGCCAGCAGCCAGTCCGGGACTAAGGAAAACATTCAGTACTTC.

J is TRBJ2-7 and V is TRBV11-2; no clear D gene. Trimming pared 5 bases from V and 7 bases from J, leaving 9 bases between. The CDR3 length is 11 residues. Germline CDR1 reads SGHAT; CDR2 reads FQNNGV. CDR3 DNA sequence: TGTGCCAGCAGCCCCGGTGTAGAGCAGTACTTC. This sequence encodes CASSPGVEQYF.

The gene calls are TRBV3-1 (or the pseudogene TRBV3-2) and TRBJ1-2, with 9 bases fitting TRBD1. The CDR3 loop spans 16 amino acids. Germline-derived CDR1 and CDR2 are LGHDT and YNNKEL (reference sequence). V trimming: 3 bases; J trimming: 2 bases; junction bases outside the gene matches: 7. The CDR3 nucleotides read TGTGCCAGCAGCCAGGGGTGGGACAGGGACAACTATGGCTACACCTTC. Residues: CASSQGWDRDNYGYTF.

This clone appeared a few times. The V call is TRBV27, the J call TRBJ2-7; TRBD2 matches at 13 bases. The V segment lost 6 bases and the J segment 1 base; nucleotides outside the gene matches: 6. The CDR3 sequence is 16 residues long. Per the germline V gene, CDR1 is MNHEY and CDR2 is SMNVEV (reference sequence). The CDR3, as DNA: TGTGCCAGCAGAAATTTGGGACTAGCGGGGTCCTACGAGCAGTACTTC. Translation: CASRNLGLAGSYEQYF.

This chain joins TRBV11-1 and TRBJ2-1; 8 nucleotides line up with TRBD2. The CDR3 consists of 16 residues. CDR1 SGHAT and CDR2 FQDESV come from the germline V gene (reference sequence). The V gene end was trimmed by 4 bases and the J gene end by 3 bases; junction bases not matched to a gene: 8. The CDR3 nucleotides read TGTGCCAGCAGCTCAAGCGGGAGCCCCCACTACAATGAGCAGTTCTTC. Its translation: CASSSSGSPHYNEQFF.

The rearrangement uses TRBV7-8 and TRBJ2-2; D not certain. The CDR3 spans 15 residues. Trimming left V 5 bases short and J 0 bases short, with 10 bases between. From germline, CDR1 is SGHVS and CDR2 FQNEAQ. CDR3 region: CASSPRGANTGELFF. DNA of the CDR3: TGTGCCAGCAGCCCCCGCGGCGCGAACACCGGGGAGCTGTTTTTT. The full variable domain, in which reference TRBV7-8 and TRBJ2-2 provide the parts outside the CDR3, is GAGVSQSPRYKVAKRGQDVALRCDPISGHVSLFWYQQALGQGPEFLTYFQNEAQLDKSGLPSDRFFAERPEGSVSTLKIQRTQQEDSAVYLCASSPRGANTGELFFGEGSRLTVL.

The CDR3 loop reads CASSLSVNPYEQYF. The CDR3 DNA follows: TGCGCCAGCAGCTTGTCCGTGAACCCCTACGAGCAGTACTTC. The chain recombines TRBV5-1 with TRBJ2-7; no firm D call. CDR1 is SGHRS, CDR2 YFSETQ, per germline. V was cut by 1 base and J by 2 bases, with 10 bases left in between. This CDR3 region has 14 residues.

This chain links TRBV2 with TRBJ1-2; 7 nucleotides align to TRBD1. Germline V lookup: CDR1 SNHLY, CDR2 FYNNEI. Losses at the gene ends were 5 bases for V and 7 bases for J; bases not matched to a gene: 13. This CDR3 has 15 residues. In nucleotides, the CDR3 is TGTGCCAGCAGTCCCGCCTCAGGGGGAATTGGTGGCTACACCTTC. This codes for CASSPASGGIGGYTF.

The rearrangement joins TRBV28 to TRBJ2-1; 8 nucleotides align to TRBD2. CDR3 length equals 14 residues. Germline CDR1 reads MDHEN; CDR2 reads SYDVKM. V was pared by 5 bases and J by 8 bases, with 8 bases of the junction left unmatched. The CDR3 is CASSAPGLDYEQFF. The CDR3 DNA follows: TGTGCCAGCAGTGCACCGGGACTAGATTATGAGCAGTTCTTC. Together with reference TRBV28 and TRBJ2-1, the CDR3 gives the full variable domain: DVKVTQSSRYLVKRTGEKVFLECVQDMDHENMFWYRQDPGLGLRLIYFSYDVKMKEKGDIPEGYSVSREKKERFSLILESASTNQTSMYLCASSAPGLDYEQFFGPGTRLTVL.